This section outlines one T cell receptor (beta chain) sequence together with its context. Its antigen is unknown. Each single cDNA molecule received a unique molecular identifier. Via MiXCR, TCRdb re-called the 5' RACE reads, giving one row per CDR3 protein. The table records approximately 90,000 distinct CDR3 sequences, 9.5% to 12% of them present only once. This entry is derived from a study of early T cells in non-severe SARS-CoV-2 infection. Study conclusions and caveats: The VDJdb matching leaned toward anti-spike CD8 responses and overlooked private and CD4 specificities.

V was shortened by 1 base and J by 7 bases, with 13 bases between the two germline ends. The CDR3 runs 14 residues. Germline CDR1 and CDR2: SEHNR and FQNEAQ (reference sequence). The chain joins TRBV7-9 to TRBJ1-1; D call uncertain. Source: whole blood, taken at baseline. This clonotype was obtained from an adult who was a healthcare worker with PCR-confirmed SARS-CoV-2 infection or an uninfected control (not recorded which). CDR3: CASSLVGPLGEAFF. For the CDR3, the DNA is TGTGCCAGCAGCTTAGTTGGGCCCCTTGGTGAAGCTTTCTTT.